One sample yielded the 15 T cell receptor beta chains listed below, sequenced in a study of blood T cell dynamics during melanoma immunotherapy. TCRdb's table, derived via immunoSEQ multiplex PCR, lists solely in-frame clones and lacks some. Of some 9,900 clones detected, roughly 90% appear once; the ten largest clones hold about a tenth. Stated time point: pre-treatment baseline. The sequences come from blood, collected from a patient treated with checkpoint blockade. The receptors originated from a human donor with melanoma.

J is TRBJ1-5 and V is TRBV7-8, with TRBD1 as a possible D gene (5 bases). The CDR3 has 14 amino acids. Between the trimmed V and J ends, which lost 5 bases and 0 bases, there was a span of 8 bases. Germline CDR1 reads SGHVS; CDR2 reads FQNEAQ. DNA for the CDR3: TGTGCCAGCAGCCGGGGGGATAGCAATCAGCCCCAGCATTTT. This sequence encodes CASSRGDSNQPQHF.

The J gene is TRBJ1-4, the V gene TRBV27, with TRBD1 as a possible D gene (5 bases). The germline V and J ends were trimmed by 2 bases and 7 bases, with 20 bases remaining between them. This CDR3 region has 17 residues. From germline, CDR1 is MNHEY and CDR2 SMNVEV (reference sequence). The CDR3: CASSLRPLGGSFEKLFF. In DNA form, the CDR3 reads TGTGCCAGCAGTTTACGACCCCTGGGGGGATCATTTGAAAAACTGTTTTTT.

The J gene is TRBJ2-7, the V gene TRBV6-5, with a tentative D call TRBD1 (5 bases). Germline V lookup: CDR1 MNHEY, CDR2 SVGAGI. This CDR3 is 14 amino acids long. The V and J ends lost 5 bases and 0 bases respectively, with 11 bases between them. This CDR3 is CASSLQESSYEQYF. The CDR3 coding sequence is TGTGCCAGCAGTCTACAGGAGAGCTCCTACGAGCAGTACTTC.

The genes are TRBV6-1 and TRBJ1-2; a possible D gene is TRBD1 (6 bases). Germline loops: CDR1 MNHNS, CDR2 SASEGT. Trimming pared 6 bases from V and 3 bases from J, leaving 8 bases between. This CDR3 comprises 12 residues. The CDR3 DNA sequence: TGTGCCAGCAGGGGACACGACTATGGCTACACCTTC. Its translation is CASRGHDYGYTF.

The chain has TRBV7-2 and TRBJ1-3; D is undetermined. The CDR3 covers 14 residues. Looked up from germline, CDR1 is SGHTA and CDR2 is FQGNSA. V was trimmed by 2 bases and J by 4 bases, leaving 9 bases between them. CDR3 protein: CASSLMGQGNTIYF. The CDR3 DNA follows: TGTGCCAGCAGCTTAATGGGCCAGGGAAACACCATATATTTT.

The V call is TRBV15, the J call TRBJ1-2, with 9 bases identical to TRBD1. Looked up from germline, CDR1 is LNHNV and CDR2 is YYDKDF (reference sequence). V shed 9 bases and J 5 bases; nucleotides not matched to a gene: 13. CDR3 length: 15 amino acids. The CDR3 sequence is CATQLTGTGQYGYTF. CDR3 bases: TGTGCCACTCAACTCACCGGGACAGGGCAATATGGCTACACCTTC.

This clone was observed once. The rearrangement joins TRBV6-5 to TRBJ1-2; 8 nucleotides align to TRBD1. CDR3 length equals 13 residues. Germline CDR1 MNHEY, CDR2 SVGAGI. Trimming took 6 bases from V and 5 from J; bases not matched to a gene: 5. The CDR3 loop is CASRQGARYGYTF. The DNA of the CDR3 is TGTGCCAGCAGGCAGGGGGCAAGATATGGCTACACCTTC.

A few counts support this clone. The chain carries TRBV7-8 and TRBJ2-1; D possibly corresponds to TRBD2 (6 bases). V lost 5 bases, J lost 6 bases, and 17 bases lay in between. CDR1 is SGHVS, CDR2 FQNEAQ, per germline. The CDR3 spans 15 residues. Here the CDR3 DNA reads TGTGCCAGCAGCCTACTAGCTGGAGCGGTCAATGAGCAGTTCTTC. Protein: CASSLLAGAVNEQFF.

This chain connects TRBV18 to TRBJ2-1, with D perhaps matching TRBD1 (6 bases). There are 15 residues in the CDR3. The germline V gene encodes CDR1 KGHSH and CDR2 LQKENI. Deletions cut 2 bases from V and 5 bases from J, with 13 bases between. The CDR3 spells CASSPGGPHDNEQFF. Written as DNA, the CDR3 is TGTGCCAGCTCACCAGGGGGCCCTCACGACAATGAGCAGTTCTTC.

This chain links TRBV18 with TRBJ2-7; possible D gene TRBD1, 7 bases. Germline V gives CDR1 KGHSH, CDR2 LQKENI. This CDR3 has 13 residues. V lost 6 bases and J lost 5, with 14 bases in between. The CDR3 nucleotides read TGTGCCAGCTCGCGGGACAGAGTCAACGAGCAGTACGTC. It specifies CASSRDRVNEQYV.

V gene TRBV5-8 combines with J gene TRBJ1-2, with D unclear. Germline CDR1 SGHTS, CDR2 YDEGEE. This CDR3 comprises 15 residues. Trimming removed 0 bases at V and 5 bases at J, with 14 bases between. CDR3: CASSLGLSGWYGYTF. CDR3 nucleotides: TGTGCCAGCAGCTTGGGACTGAGCGGTTGGTATGGCTACACCTTC. Based on the CDR3 plus reference TRBV5-8 and TRBJ1-2, the full variable domain is EAGVTQSPTHLIKTRGQQATLRCSPISGHTSVYWYQQALGLGLQFLLWYDEGEERNRGNFPPRFSGRQFPNYSSELNVNALELEDSALYLCASSLGLSGWYGYTFGSGTRLTVV.

The rearrangement uses TRBV10-1 and TRBJ1-4; 8 nucleotides agree with TRBD1. Looked up from germline, CDR1 is WNHNN and CDR2 is SYGVQD (reference sequence). This CDR3 is 17 amino acids long. J gave up 1 base and V 9 bases, and 13 bases lay outside the gene matches. The CDR3 loop is CASSTGVVGRTNEKLFF. The CDR3 region has the DNA TGCGCCAGTTCGACAGGGGTAGTTGGAAGAACTAATGAAAAACTGTTTTTT.

The chain is built from TRBV4-1 and TRBJ2-2, with D unclear. Germline lookup yields CDR1 MGHRA and CDR2 YSYEKL. Trimming removed 3 bases at V and 0 bases at J, with 14 bases between. The CDR3 spans 17 residues. The chain's CDR3 is CASSHGSRNPNTGELFF. CDR3 coding DNA: TGCGCCAGCAGCCACGGTTCGCGAAACCCGAACACCGGGGAGCTGTTTTTT.

CDR3 sequence: CAWKGRGTYNEQFF. The DNA of the CDR3 is TGTGCCTGGAAGGGCCGGGGTACCTACAATGAGCAGTTCTTC. This chain links TRBV30 with TRBJ2-1; tentatively, D is TRBD2 (5 bases). Looked up from germline, CDR1 is GTSNPN and CDR2 is SVGIG (reference sequence). This CDR3 spans 14 amino acids. Trimming shortened V by 4 bases and J by 2 bases, and 12 bases separated the two germline ends.

The chain joins TRBV6-1 to TRBJ1-2; D call uncertain. The germline V and J ends were trimmed by 0 bases and 2 bases, with 16 bases remaining between them. Looked up from germline, CDR1 is MNHNS and CDR2 is SASEGT. There are 17 residues in the CDR3. The CDR3 loop is CASSEAQVVGRNYGYTF. The CDR3, as DNA: TGTGCCAGCAGTGAAGCGCAGGTAGTCGGGCGAAACTATGGCTACACCTTC.